The clone carrying this TCR beta chain was seen only a few times. Antigen unknown. These data are taken from a study of blood T cells in healthy people across ages. The V end lost 2 bases, the J end lost 2 bases, and 13 bases lay between the germline ends. The CDR3 sequence is 14 residues long. Germline V gene data show CDR1 as DFQATT and CDR2 as SNEGSKA (reference sequence). Per-sample yields of isolated PBMCs were at least 6 million. It was with a sample-barcoded 5' primer and a J-beta primer mix that a second PCR of roughly 6 to 12 cycles was run. Every single cDNA molecule received a tag from a template-switch adaptor with 12 random nucleotides. TCRdb ran MiXCR on the 5' RACE reads and lists one entry per CDR3 protein. The sample includes hundreds of thousands of distinct CDR3 sequences, 58% of them seen just once. Overall study findings and caveats: Both higher diversity and more naive CD4+ cells marked long-lived donors when set against aged donors. Unsorted PBMCs prevented conclusive naive versus antigen-experienced comparison.

This rearrangement joins TRBV20-1 to TRBJ2-7; perhaps TRBD2 as D (6 bases). The source is a man aged 25-40 years in good health. Material: blood. The CDR3 here is CSARRPGGTYEQYF. The CDR3 DNA reads as TGCAGTGCTAGAAGGCCCGGAGGGACCTACGAGCAGTACTTC.